At least ten counts were recorded for the clone carrying this T cell receptor (beta chain). Original processing methods: From reference gene primer amplification, estimates of nucleated cell counts were derived. Sequencing was performed with immunoSEQ multiplex PCR; in TCRdb, only in-frame clones are kept and a portion is missing. V, J and clone size are taken as reported in that table, and D and trimming were inferred from the DNA itself. The data hold tens of thousands of clones, with about 72% observed a single time. The CDR3 has 13 residues. V was pared by 3 bases and J by 7 bases, with 1 base of the junction left unmatched. From germline, CDR1 is SGHRS and CDR2 YFSETQ. The data are from a study of blood T cell repertoires in COVID-19. About the research overall: Donors in the United States, Italy and Spain gave samples during acute or convalescent COVID-19. T cells, B-cell-depleted T cells, or PBMCs supplied cDNA or gDNA.

The sequenced material came from peripheral blood. The V gene is TRBV5-1, the J gene TRBJ1-6, with 7 bases fitting TRBD1. This clonotype was sampled from an elderly woman with acute or convalescent COVID-19. The CDR3 is CASSWDRNSPLHF. CDR3 DNA: TGCGCCAGCAGCTGGGACAGAAATTCACCCCTCCACTTT.